A single sample gave rise to the 30 T cell receptor beta chains below, sequenced in a study of identical twins' blood T cells. TCRdb reprocessed the 5' RACE reads with MiXCR, giving one entry per CDR3 protein. The sample lists 350,000 to 450,000 distinct CDR3 sequences, about 28% occurring once. Sequenced: PBMCs. All receptors derive from a woman aged 18-49 years in good health.

This clonotype was counted at least ten times. The chain employs TRBV7-2 and TRBJ2-1; 8 positions agree with TRBD2. The germline CDR1 and CDR2 sequences are SGHTA and FQGNSA. The CDR3 runs 15 residues. The J segment lost 5 bases and the V segment lost 1 base, leaving 4 bases of the junction unmatched. The CDR3 sequence: CASSLGLAGNNEQFF. In nucleotides, the CDR3 is TGTGCCAGCAGCTTAGGGCTAGCGGGCAACAATGAGCAGTTCTTC.

The chain links TRBV20-1 to TRBJ2-7, with D unclear. The V end lost 0 bases, the J end lost 7 bases, and 7 bases lay between the germline ends. This CDR3 contains 11 residues. CDR1 is DFQATT, CDR2 SNEGSKA, per germline (reference sequence). In nucleotides, the CDR3 is TGCAGTGCTAGAGATGGGCCAGAGCAGTACTTC. Its protein product is CSARDGPEQYF.

This clonotype came up a few times. This sequence joins TRBV19 and TRBJ2-5; 8 bases are a match to TRBD2. This CDR3 spans 13 amino acids. CDR1 and CDR2 (germline): LNHDA, SQIVND (reference sequence). Trimming took 3 bases from V and 6 from J; bases not matched to a gene: 3. The CDR3 reads CASSIVAGQTQYF. CDR3 coding DNA: TGTGCCAGTAGTATCGTAGCGGGACAGACCCAGTACTTC.

V gene TRBV29-1 combines with J gene TRBJ1-4; tentative D call: TRBD1 (5 bases). The CDR3 length is 12 residues. Germline V gives CDR1 SQVTM, CDR2 ANQGSEA. DNA for the CDR3: TGCAGTTGCGGGACGGGGCCCGAAAAACTGTTTTTT. It is translated as CSCGTGPEKLFF.

The V call is TRBV5-1, the J call TRBJ2-7; no definite D call. V gave up 2 bases and J gave up 7 bases, with 13 bases separating them. The CDR3 runs 13 residues. Germline CDR1 and CDR2: SGHRS and YFSETQ. The CDR3 sequence is CASSLGVQKEQYF. The CDR3 DNA reads TGCGCCAGCAGCTTAGGCGTCCAGAAAGAGCAGTACTTC.

The table lists this clonotype with a few counts. V usage is TRBV29-1 and J usage is TRBJ2-1; D unresolved. CDR3 length: 16 amino acids. Looked up from germline, CDR1 is SQVTM and CDR2 is ANQGSEA. With 1 base removed from V and 4 bases from J, the gap between germline ends came to 17 bases. This chain's CDR3 is CSVEGAPTGHYNEQFF. The CDR3 DNA reads as TGCAGCGTTGAAGGAGCACCAACCGGGCATTACAATGAGCAGTTCTTC.

This chain connects TRBV18 to TRBJ2-5; TRBD1 matches 9 bases. The CDR3 spans 17 residues. Germline V CDR1 and CDR2: KGHSH, LQKENI. V lost 4 bases and J lost 4; bases outside the gene matches: 13. CDR3 nucleotide sequence: TGTGCCAGCTCACTCCTTGGCGGGACAGGGATAGTAGAGACCCAGTACTTC. Translating gives CASSLLGGTGIVETQYF. The full variable domain, its missing parts supplied by reference TRBV18 and TRBJ2-5, is NAGVMQNPRHLVRRRGQEARLRCSPMKGHSHVYWYRQLPEEGLKFMVYLQKENIIDESGMPKERFSAEFPKEGPSILRIQQVVRGDSAAYFCASSLLGGTGIVETQYFGPGTRLLVL.

The J gene is TRBJ1-1, the V gene TRBV12-3 or TRBV12-4; the match to TRBD1 covers 7 bases. The CDR3 sequence is 13 residues long. J lost 7 bases, V lost 2 bases, and 4 bases had no gene match. DNA of the CDR3: TGTGCCAGCAGTTTAAGGGGGACAGATGAAGCTTTCTTT. It yields the protein CASSLRGTDEAFF.

This CDR3 reads CSAQRVTDNSPLHF. The CDR3 nucleotides read TGCAGTGCCCAACGAGTGACGGATAATTCACCCCTCCACTTT. The chain recombines TRBV20-1 with TRBJ1-6; D is unresolved. Trimming stripped 6 bases from V and 5 bases from J, with 14 bases between. Germline V gives CDR1 DFQATT, CDR2 SNEGSKA (reference sequence). This CDR3 spans 14 amino acids.

The rearrangement uses TRBV7-9 and TRBJ2-7, with D unclear. The CDR3 consists of 12 residues. Between the trimmed V and J ends, which lost 4 bases and 4 bases, there was a span of 8 bases. Germline CDR1 is SEHNR and CDR2 is FQNEAQ (reference sequence). Here the CDR3 reads CASSSSAYEQYF. The DNA of the CDR3 is TGTGCCAGCAGCTCGTCAGCGTACGAGCAGTACTTC.

The chain combines TRBV27 with TRBJ1-2; TRBD1 agrees at 9 bases. Germline loops: CDR1 MNHEY, CDR2 SMNVEV (reference sequence). Losses at the gene ends were 3 bases for V and 4 bases for J; bases not matched to a gene: 12. This CDR3 has 17 residues. In DNA form, the CDR3 reads TGTGCCAGCAGTTTTAGGGCTCAACAGGGGGCGGGCTATGGCTACACCTTC. Translation: CASSFRAQQGAGYGYTF.

This clonotype was observed a handful of times. The chain recombines TRBV27 with TRBJ1-5; perhaps TRBD1 as D (6 bases). Looked up from germline, CDR1 is MNHEY and CDR2 is SMNVEV (reference sequence). V dropped 9 bases and J dropped 4 bases, with 13 bases sitting between them. This CDR3 has 13 residues. CDR3 nucleotides: TGTGCCAGTAGAGGGGGGGGTAATCAGCCCCAGCATTTT. Amino acids: CASRGGGNQPQHF.

This clonotype was detected a few times. The chain carries TRBV18 and TRBJ1-1; TRBD1 is a possible D gene (5 bases). V was trimmed by 4 bases and J by 3 bases, leaving 12 bases between them. This CDR3 spans 14 amino acids. The germline V gene has CDR1 KGHSH and CDR2 LQKENI. The CDR3 protein is CASSRQGGDTEAFF. The CDR3 nucleotides read TGTGCCAGCTCACGGCAGGGAGGGGACACTGAAGCTTTCTTT.

The J gene is TRBJ2-1, the V gene TRBV30; D is ambiguous. The CDR3 loop spans 13 amino acids. Trimming removed 8 bases at V and 0 bases at J, with 11 bases between. Germline values: CDR1 GTSNPN, CDR2 SVGIG (reference sequence). The CDR3 nucleotides read TGTGCCCACGACTCCTACTCCTACAATGAGCAGTTCTTC. It specifies CAHDSYSYNEQFF.

This rearrangement joins TRBV20-1 to TRBJ1-1; D is perhaps TRBD1 (6 bases). Per germline, CDR1 DFQATT and CDR2 SNEGSKA (reference sequence). The V gene lost 6 bases and the J gene lost 6 bases, with 8 bases spanning the gap. The CDR3 covers 10 residues. The CDR3 sequence: CSAHRAEAFF. The CDR3 DNA follows: TGCAGTGCGCACAGGGCTGAAGCTTTCTTT.

The chain recombines TRBV20-1 with TRBJ2-1; D unclear. Trimming cost V 1 base and J 4 bases, with 8 bases left between them. Germline CDR1 and CDR2: DFQATT and SNEGSKA (reference sequence). This CDR3 contains 13 residues. The CDR3 nucleotides are TGCAGTGCTAGAGGAATGGCTTACAATGAGCAGTTCTTC. This translates into CSARGMAYNEQFF.

This clonotype was seen only once. This chain joins TRBV7-9 and TRBJ2-1, with 8 bases aligning to TRBD2. The CDR3 length is 16 residues. J gave up 7 bases and V 7 bases, and 15 bases lay outside the gene matches. The germline V gene has CDR1 SEHNR and CDR2 FQNEAQ (reference sequence). DNA of the CDR3: TGTGCCAGCACCAAAATCGGGAGGGGGAGCCGGAATGAGCAGTTCTTC. Translation gives CASTKIGRGSRNEQFF.

The rearrangement links TRBV18 to TRBJ1-2, with D hard to call. From germline, CDR1 is KGHSH and CDR2 LQKENI. The V and J ends lost 1 base and 12 bases respectively, with 18 bases between them. The CDR3 covers 14 residues. The chain's CDR3 is CASSPQTGTLDNTF. The DNA for the CDR3 is TGTGCCAGCTCACCACAAACGGGCACCCTCGATAACACCTTC.

A few counts support this clonotype. The V and J genes are TRBV6-5 and TRBJ1-2; 7 positions match TRBD1. From germline, CDR1 is MNHEY and CDR2 SVGAGI. CDR3 length: 14 amino acids. Trimming took 6 bases from V and 1 from J; bases not matched to a gene: 5. CDR3 in DNA: TGTGCCAGCAGACAACAGGGGTTTAACTATGGCTACACCTTC. Protein: CASRQQGFNYGYTF.

As concerns this clonotype: Without the conserved terminal phenylalanine or tryptophan, this CDR3 likely stems from a read error. No DNA is shown, since the ends of the CDR3 on it are uncertain; the CDR3 is the one TCRdb lists. The rearrangement joins TRBV2 to TRBJ1-1; the table assigns TRBD1, which was not confirmed against the DNA. Germline values: CDR1 SNHLY, CDR2 FYNNEI. The CDR3 length is 8 residues, termini included. CDR3 region: CASSEDRT.

The chain links TRBV2 to TRBJ1-4; D ambiguous. The CDR3 totals 15 residues. Trimming took 8 bases from V and 4 from J, leaving 17 bases between them. Germline CDR1 SNHLY, CDR2 FYNNEI. The CDR3 DNA reads TGTGCCAGCCTGCCCCGGCAGCGTTATAATGAAAAACTGTTTTTT. The encoded protein is CASLPRQRYNEKLFF.

This clonotype was detected many times. The V and J genes are TRBV2 and TRBJ2-1; unclear D gene. The V end lost 4 bases, the J end lost 5 bases, and 9 bases lay between the germline ends. The CDR3 has 13 residues. Germline CDR1 SNHLY, CDR2 FYNNEI. Here the CDR3 DNA reads TGTGCCAGCAGTGTGGAGTCCAACAATGAGCAGTTCTTC. Translating it yields CASSVESNNEQFF.

This chain joins TRBV5-6 and TRBJ2-7; D is unclear. V lost 2 bases and J lost 7, with 7 bases in between. Germline CDR1 and CDR2: SGHDT and YYEEEE. The CDR3 consists of 11 residues. CDR3 amino acids: CASSFLEEQYF. The CDR3, as DNA: TGTGCCAGCAGCTTCCTTGAGGAGCAGTACTTC.

This clonotype has a handful of counts. CDR3 nucleotide sequence: TGTGCCAGCAGCGAACTAGCGGGAGTCTACAATGAGCAGTTCTTC. It specifies CASSELAGVYNEQFF. The chain has TRBV11-2 and TRBJ2-1; 11 nucleotides match TRBD2. This CDR3 is 15 amino acids long. In germline, CDR1 is SGHAT, CDR2 FQNNGV. Losses at the gene ends were 5 bases for V and 3 bases for J; bases not matched to a gene: 3. Supplemented by reference TRBV11-2 and TRBJ2-1, the full variable domain reads EAGVAQSPRYKIIEKRQSVAFWCNPISGHATLYWYQQILGQGPKLLIQFQNNGVVDDSQLPKDRFSAERLKGVDSTLKIQPAKLEDSAVYLCASSELAGVYNEQFFGPGTRLTVL.

The chain is built from TRBV3-1 and TRBJ1-1; D is undetermined. The CDR3 is made up of 15 amino acids. Germline V gene sequence: CDR1 LGHDT, CDR2 YNNKEL (reference sequence). Between the trimmed V and J ends, which lost 4 bases and 0 bases, there was a span of 12 bases. CDR3 loop: CASSPLGFMNTEAFF. The CDR3 DNA reads as TGTGCCAGCAGCCCTTTAGGGTTTATGAACACTGAAGCTTTCTTT.

The chain couples TRBV20-1 to TRBJ2-1; 11 bases agree with TRBD2. The CDR3 loop spans 15 amino acids. CDR1 is DFQATT and CDR2 is SNEGSKA in the germline V gene (reference sequence). Losses at the gene ends were 5 bases for V and 4 bases for J; bases not matched to a gene: 7. The DNA for the CDR3 is TGCAGTGCTTCCGGGACTAGCGGCTTATACAATGAGCAGTTCTTC. It yields the protein CSASGTSGLYNEQFF.

The rearrangement links TRBV6-5 to TRBJ2-5, with D maybe TRBD2 (6 bases). Trimming took 4 bases from V and 5 from J, leaving 14 bases between them. This CDR3 has 14 amino acids. Germline V gene lookup returns CDR1 MNHEY and CDR2 SVGAGI. The CDR3 spells CASSWFVSGETQYF. As DNA, the CDR3 is TGTGCCAGCAGTTGGTTCGTAAGCGGGGAGACCCAGTACTTC.

The chain uses TRBV6-2 or TRBV6-3 and TRBJ1-1, with TRBD1 matching 7 bases. V was clipped by 6 bases and J by 0 bases; unmatched bases: 19. The CDR3 runs to 19 residues. The germline CDR1 and CDR2 sequences are MNHEY and SVGEGT. The CDR3 DNA reads TGTGCCAGCAGCCCATCGTTAACAGGGGCCACGAAGTTGAACACTGAAGCTTTCTTT. Amino acid sequence: CASSPSLTGATKLNTEAFF.

This clonotype was counted a few times. The CDR3 DNA reads TGCGCCAGCAGCAGCACAGGGGGTACCTTAAATGAGCAGTTCTTC. This encodes CASSSTGGTLNEQFF. The chain couples TRBV5-1 to TRBJ2-1; 8 nucleotides match TRBD1. The CDR3 totals 15 residues. J lost 7 bases, V lost 4 bases, and 10 bases had no gene match. CDR1 and CDR2 (germline): SGHRS, YFSETQ.

The J gene is TRBJ1-2, the V gene TRBV4-3; 8 positions match TRBD1. CDR3 length: 17 residues. Per the germline V gene, CDR1 is LGHNA and CDR2 is YSLEER. V lost 0 bases, J lost 0 bases, and 6 bases stayed unmatched. Written as DNA, the CDR3 is TGCGCCAGCAGCCAAGATCCGTGGACAGGGACTAACTATGGCTACACCTTC. Its translation is CASSQDPWTGTNYGYTF.